This passage covers 9 T cell receptor beta chains from one sample sequenced in a study of T cell responses to AZD1222 COVID-19 vaccine. Clones were read by immunoSEQ multiplex PCR, and TCRdb kept only the in-frame ones, dropping some. The sample has roughly 120,000 clones, roughly 85% seen once. Sample: peripheral blood, taken 28 days after the second AZD1222 dose. The source is an adult who received the AZD1222 COVID-19 vaccine.

J is TRBJ2-5 and V is TRBV2; TRBD2 aligns across 10 bases. The V gene's germline CDR1 is SNHLY and CDR2 FYNNEI. V lost 8 bases to trimming and J lost 2 bases; unmatched junction nucleotides: 17. The CDR3 extends over 18 amino acids. This chain's CDR3 is CASRAVASGGGGQETQYF. The DNA of the CDR3 is TGTGCCAGCCGTGCGGTAGCTAGCGGGGGTGGTGGGCAAGAGACCCAGTACTTC.

The chain uses TRBV6-2 or TRBV6-3 and TRBJ1-3; TRBD1 might be the D (5 bases). CDR3 length: 17 amino acids. The V gene lost 6 bases and the J gene lost 0 bases, with 18 bases spanning the gap. The germline gives CDR1 MNHEY, CDR2 SVGEGT. CDR3 in amino acids: CASSATRDFGSGNTIYF. CDR3 bases: TGTGCCAGCAGCGCGACCCGGGACTTCGGCTCTGGAAACACCATATATTTT.

The V call is TRBV25-1, the J call TRBJ1-5; the D is unclear. The germline V and J ends were trimmed by 1 base and 1 base, with 8 bases remaining between them. Germline CDR1 and CDR2: MGHDK and SYGVNS. CDR3 length equals 15 residues. DNA for the CDR3: TGTGCCAGCAGTGAATTTGAAGAAAGCAATCAGCCCCAGCATTTT. Amino acids: CASSEFEESNQPQHF.

This clone has a single count. The rearrangement uses TRBV15 and TRBJ1-5; D remains unclear. The CDR3 is 15 amino acids. CDR1 and CDR2 from the germline V gene are LNHNV and YYDKDF (reference sequence). Trimming pared 5 bases from V and 0 bases from J, leaving 11 bases between. The DNA of the CDR3 is TGTGCCACCAGCTTCGGGATCCCTAGCAATCAGCCCCAGCATTTT. Its protein product is CATSFGIPSNQPQHF.

The rearrangement links TRBV7-9 to TRBJ1-2, with TRBD1 matching 8 bases. After removal of 2 bases from V and 4 bases from J, the junction contained 0 bases not matched to a gene. Germline V CDR1 and CDR2: SEHNR, FQNEAQ (reference sequence). This CDR3 contains 13 residues. CDR3 nucleotides: TGTGCCAGCAGCTTAACAGGGGGCTATGGCTACACCTTC. Translation gives CASSLTGGYGYTF. Using reference TRBV7-9 and TRBJ1-2 for the parts outside the CDR3, the full variable domain is DTGVSQNPRHKITKRGQNVTFRCDPISEHNRLYWYRQTLGQGPEFLTYFQNEAQLEKSRLLSDRFSAERPKGSFSTLEIQRTEQGDSAMYLCASSLTGGYGYTFGSGTRLTVV.

The V and J genes are TRBV12-3 or TRBV12-4 and TRBJ2-7; a possible D gene is TRBD2 (6 bases). The CDR3 loop spans 12 amino acids. V lost 8 bases, J lost 9 bases, and 17 bases lay in between. CDR3 amino acids: CASRRAGLGQYF. Written as DNA, the CDR3 is TGTGCCAGCCGAAGAGCGGGCCTTGGGCAGTACTTC.

The chain recombines TRBV2 with TRBJ2-2; D call uncertain. Trimming shortened V by 7 bases and J by 0 bases, and 15 bases separated the two germline ends. The V gene's germline CDR1 is SNHLY and CDR2 FYNNEI. The CDR3 extends over 16 amino acids. The chain's CDR3 is CASNYRAASNTGELFF. CDR3 nucleotide sequence: TGTGCCAGCAACTACCGGGCAGCCTCGAACACCGGGGAGCTGTTTTTT.

V usage is TRBV6-5 and J usage is TRBJ2-7, with TRBD1 identical over 7 bases. Trimming cost V 7 bases and J 2 bases; bases outside gene matches: 11. CDR3 size: 15 residues. From germline, CDR1 is MNHEY and CDR2 SVGAGI. The CDR3 region has the DNA TGTGCCAGCACACGTAACAGGGGCGAACCCTACGAGCAGTACTTC. This translates into CASTRNRGEPYEQYF.

V usage is TRBV5-1 and J usage is TRBJ2-7; 9 bases match TRBD2. There are 16 residues in the CDR3. Losses at the gene ends were 0 bases for V and 1 base for J; bases not matched to a gene: 5. CDR1 and CDR2 (germline): SGHRS, YFSETQ. The CDR3 loop reads CASSLALAGRSYEQYF. The CDR3, as DNA: TGCGCCAGCAGCTTGGCCCTAGCGGGGAGATCCTACGAGCAGTACTTC.